These 21 T cell receptor beta chains originate from one sample sequenced in a study of naive and memory T cell subsets. An equimolar mix of two oligonucleotides served as the beta constant-region primer for TRBC1 and TRBC2. TCRdb reprocessed the UMI-ligation and nested PCR reads via MiXCR and lists one record per CDR3 protein. Of 130,000 to 150,000 distinct CDR3 sequences in the sample, over 15% are singletons; the top ten hold just over 0.14%. Sequenced material: naive CD4+ T cells from blood. These receptors came from a human donor in good health.

The chain uses TRBV3-1 and TRBJ1-1, with no clear D. The V gene lost 1 base and the J gene lost 3 bases, with 12 bases spanning the gap. This CDR3 has 15 residues. Germline assignment: CDR1 LGHDT and CDR2 YNNKEL (reference sequence). Here the CDR3 reads CASSQGAAPDTEAFF. The CDR3 DNA reads as TGTGCCAGCAGCCAAGGGGCGGCCCCGGACACTGAAGCTTTCTTT.

This clonotype occurred a few times. The rearrangement links TRBV20-1 to TRBJ2-5, with no clear D. V lost 3 bases to trimming and J lost 5 bases, with 4 bases between them. Germline CDR1 and CDR2: DFQATT and SNEGSKA (reference sequence). The CDR3 is 10 residues long. The CDR3 protein is CSARDETQYF. CDR3 nucleotide sequence: TGCAGTGCTAGGGATGAGACCCAGTACTTC.

CDR3 sequence: CSARDFGAGNQPQHF. The CDR3 DNA sequence: TGCAGTGCTAGAGATTTTGGGGCTGGAAATCAGCCCCAGCATTTT. This rearrangement joins TRBV20-1 to TRBJ1-5; D might be TRBD1 (5 bases). V was trimmed by 0 bases and J by 4 bases, leaving 13 bases between them. Germline V gene sequence: CDR1 DFQATT, CDR2 SNEGSKA (reference sequence). The CDR3 length is 15 residues.

The chain links TRBV5-4 to TRBJ1-4; no definite D call. Germline loops: CDR1 SGHNT, CDR2 YYREEE (reference sequence). The V and J ends lost 0 bases and 10 bases respectively, with 7 bases between them. This CDR3 region has 12 residues. The chain's CDR3 is CASSLEGGKLFF. The CDR3 DNA is TGTGCCAGCAGCTTGGAGGGAGGAAAACTGTTTTTT. The variable domain in full, completed from reference TRBV5-4 and TRBJ1-4, reads ETGVTQSPTHLIKTRGQQVTLRCSSQSGHNTVSWYQQALGQGPQFIFQYYREEENGRGNFPPRFSGLQFPNYSSELNVNALELDDSALYLCASSLEGGKLFFGSGTQLSVL.

This clonotype was seen a few times. The gene calls are TRBV6-6 and TRBJ2-2; TRBD2 is a possible D gene (8 bases). CDR1 is MNHNY, CDR2 SVGAGI, per germline (reference sequence). The CDR3 is 17 amino acids. V was cut by 7 bases and J by 5 bases, with 23 bases left in between. This CDR3 reads CASTRQGGSSGTGELFF. Here the CDR3 DNA reads TGTGCCAGCACGCGACAGGGAGGTTCTAGCGGGACCGGGGAGCTGTTTTTT.

The V call is TRBV28, the J call TRBJ2-1, with 8 bases fitting TRBD1. Germline values: CDR1 MDHEN, CDR2 SYDVKM. The CDR3 is 16 amino acids. V trimming: 2 bases; J trimming: 5 bases; junction bases outside the gene matches: 8. The CDR3 DNA is TGTGCCAGCAGTTTAGTCGACAGGGGACGTGACAATGAGCAGTTCTTC. The encoded protein is CASSLVDRGRDNEQFF.

This clonotype occurred a few times. The chain joins TRBV25-1 to TRBJ2-1; D is uncertain. CDR1 and CDR2 (germline): MGHDK, SYGVNS. The CDR3 is 13 residues long. V was cut by 6 bases and J by 3 bases, with 9 bases left in between. For the CDR3, the DNA is TGTGCCAGCAGGACGGCTGACTACAATGAGCAGTTCTTC. Its protein product is CASRTADYNEQFF.

This clonotype has a handful of counts. The chain combines TRBV13 with TRBJ2-7; 8 bases align to TRBD1. The V and J ends lost 5 bases and 3 bases, in that order; junction bases with no gene match: 3. Per germline, CDR1 PRHDT and CDR2 FYEKMQ (reference sequence). CDR3 size: 13 residues. The CDR3 region is CASSRDRYYEQYF. The CDR3 DNA is TGTGCCAGCAGCCGGGACAGGTACTACGAGCAGTACTTC.

V is TRBV20-1 and J is TRBJ2-3; maybe TRBD1 (6 bases). CDR1 and CDR2 from the germline V gene are DFQATT and SNEGSKA (reference sequence). The V end was cut by 8 bases, the J end by 2 bases, with 17 bases between. This CDR3 spans 14 amino acids. CDR3 protein: CSLRTGPPTDTQYF. The CDR3 DNA follows: TGCAGTTTGCGAACAGGGCCTCCCACAGATACGCAGTATTTT.

This clonotype was seen more than once but under ten times. The chain recombines TRBV6-2 or TRBV6-3 with TRBJ2-7; D gene uncertain. The germline gives CDR1 MNHEY, CDR2 SVGEGT. Trimming removed 4 bases at V and 2 bases at J, with 15 bases between. The CDR3 consists of 15 residues. CDR3 sequence (DNA): TGTGCCAGCAGTTTCTCATCTCGACGGGCCTACGAGCAGTACTTC. It yields the protein CASSFSSRRAYEQYF.

This clonotype was observed a few times. V gene TRBV2 combines with J gene TRBJ2-7; TRBD2 agrees at 8 bases. V shed 5 bases, J shed 9 bases, and the junction held 6 bases outside the gene matches. Germline V gives CDR1 SNHLY, CDR2 FYNNEI. The CDR3 loop spans 12 amino acids. The DNA for the CDR3 is TGTGCCAGCAGTTCGACTAGCGTCTCGCAGTACTTC. This translates into CASSSTSVSQYF.

There are a few counts of this clonotype. The CDR3 DNA is TGTGCCAGCAGTCCCCAGGGGGTGACTAGCAGGGACTACGAGCAGTACTTC. Protein: CASSPQGVTSRDYEQYF. This chain uses TRBV6-6 with TRBJ2-7; the D gene could be TRBD1 or TRBD2 (7 bases each). CDR3 length: 17 residues. Trimming removed 5 bases from V and 3 bases from J, with 23 bases in between. The germline CDR1 and CDR2 sequences are MNHNY and SVGAGI (reference sequence).

The chain links TRBV7-9 to TRBJ2-2, with 11 nucleotides matching TRBD2. The V segment lost 8 bases and the J segment 0 bases; nucleotides outside the gene matches: 14. CDR1 is SEHNR, CDR2 FQNEAQ, per germline (reference sequence). This CDR3 region has 19 residues. CDR3 nucleotides: TGTGCCAGCGGTTCGGGGACTAGCGGAGAGCAAACGAACACCGGGGAGCTGTTTTTT. Its translation is CASGSGTSGEQTNTGELFF.

This clonotype showed up just a few times. V usage is TRBV20-1 and J usage is TRBJ2-7, with D perhaps matching TRBD1 or TRBD2 (5 bases each). Germline CDR1 and CDR2: DFQATT and SNEGSKA (reference sequence). Trimming took off 0 bases at V and 6 bases at J, with 12 bases between the two ends. This CDR3 has 13 residues. CDR3 DNA: TGCAGTGCTAGAGAAGCGGTGAGGGGCGAGCAGTACTTC. Its protein product is CSAREAVRGEQYF.

This clonotype was detected only a few times. J is TRBJ2-7 and V is TRBV28, with a tentative D call TRBD1 (5 bases). Trimming removed 6 bases from V and 3 bases from J, with 15 bases in between. This CDR3 has 14 residues. Germline V gene lookup returns CDR1 MDHEN and CDR2 SYDVKM. CDR3 amino acids: CASRTQDLLYEQYF. DNA for the CDR3: TGTGCCAGCAGAACACAGGACCTCCTCTACGAGCAGTACTTC.

This clonotype has only a few counts. This chain joins TRBV4-2 and TRBJ2-2; the D is unclear. CDR3 length: 19 residues. V was clipped by 4 bases and J by 0 bases, with 21 bases between them. Per the germline V gene, CDR1 is LGHNA and CDR2 is YNFKEQ. In DNA form, the CDR3 reads TGTGCCAGCAGCCCCGCTCAAGCACTACCTCACCCGAACACCGGGGAGCTGTTTTTT. Its translation is CASSPAQALPHPNTGELFF.

V and J are TRBV7-2 and TRBJ2-2; D is perhaps TRBD2 (6 bases). The CDR3 length is 15 residues. Germline values: CDR1 SGHTA, CDR2 FQGNSA. Trimming took 2 bases from V and 3 from J, leaving 10 bases between them. The CDR3: CASSLRGVDTGELFF. The CDR3 DNA reads TGTGCCAGCAGCTTACGCGGGGTGGACACCGGGGAGCTGTTTTTT.

This clonotype showed up many times. This chain uses TRBV29-1 with TRBJ1-1, with 7 bases that match TRBD1. The trim removed 6 bases at V and 1 base at J, leaving 2 bases unmatched. The CDR3 extends over 12 amino acids. CDR1 and CDR2 from the germline V gene are SQVTM and ANQGSEA. CDR3 sequence reads: CSVGQTNTEAFF. DNA for the CDR3: TGCAGCGTGGGACAGACGAACACTGAAGCTTTCTTT.

This chain connects TRBV7-2 to TRBJ2-1; weak D call: TRBD2 (5 bases). This CDR3 comprises 15 residues. Germline V lookup: CDR1 SGHTA, CDR2 FQGNSA. The V end was cut by 1 base, the J end by 7 bases, with 14 bases between. CDR3 loop: CASSLGLAVGNEQFF. The CDR3 coding sequence is TGTGCCAGCAGCTTAGGTCTAGCTGTGGGAAATGAGCAGTTCTTC.

The J gene is TRBJ2-2, the V gene TRBV27; 14 bases match TRBD2. Germline lookup yields CDR1 MNHEY and CDR2 SMNVEV (reference sequence). V shed 7 bases, J shed 6 bases, and the junction held 1 base outside the gene matches. The CDR3 has 14 amino acids. The DNA for the CDR3 is TGTGCCAGCACGGGACTAGCGGGAGCCGGGGAGCTGTTTTTT. This codes for CASTGLAGAGELFF.

This clonotype has only one observation. This chain links TRBV5-1 with TRBJ2-2; 8 bases are shared with TRBD1. The CDR3 loop spans 14 amino acids. V gave up 3 bases and J gave up 6 bases; unmatched junction bases: 4. The V gene's germline CDR1 is SGHRS and CDR2 YFSETQ. CDR3 coding DNA: TGCGCCAGCAGCTCGGGACAGGCTGCCGGGGAGCTGTTTTTT. Its translation is CASSSGQAAGELFF.